This TCR beta chain derives from a study of CXCR3-negative and CXCR3-positive naive CD8 T cells. Preparation of TRB cDNA libraries relied on 5' RACE carrying UMI labels. Following a re-call of the 5' RACE reads, TCRdb has one entry per CDR3 protein and lacks DNA. This sample's clone table lists 130,000 to 150,000 distinct CDR3 sequences. Study-wide findings and caveats: Memory cells differed in TRBV-TRBJ usage, but naive CXCR3-negative and CXCR3-positive cells had similar usage. Naive CXCR3-positive cells had TRB CDR3s more hydrophobic than those of CXCR3-negative naive cells. The study found comparably high diversity in both naive subsets and much lower diversity in memory CD8+ cells.

A CD45RO-CCR7+CD27+CD95- profile was what naive CD8+ T cells displayed. Germline V gene lookup returns CDR1 SGHVS and CDR2 FQNEAQ. This CDR3 region has 14 residues. With regard to this clonotype: No antigen is known for it.

The chain links TRBV7-8 to TRBJ2-5; there is no DNA to check the TCRdb D call of TRBD1. The sample was naive CXCR3+ CD8+ T cells from blood. Subset indicated: CD45RO-CCR7+CD27+CD95- naive CD8+ T cells expressing CXCR3 (TNR3+). The sequence was obtained from a human donor in good health. Some clones in this sample may be carry-over from other donors' samples. This chain's CDR3 is CASSSGGVMETQYF.